This TCR beta chain was profiled in a study of blood T cell repertoires in COVID-19. This CDR3 has 14 residues. V was shortened by 1 base and J by 0 bases, with 6 bases between the two germline ends. Germline V gene lookup returns CDR1 SEHNR and CDR2 FQNEAQ (reference sequence). Clones were sequenced by immunoSEQ multiplex PCR, and TCRdb holds only the in-frame ones, with some missing. The sample holds 200,000 to 250,000 clones, 82% seen once. This clone was counted only a few times. The specimen sequenced was peripheral blood. The clonotype comes from a woman older than 75 with acute or convalescent COVID-19. This chain uses TRBV7-9 with TRBJ1-1, with D hard to call. The CDR3 DNA is TGTGCCAGCAGCTTAGGCGGAATGAACACTGAAGCTTTCTTT. It specifies CASSLGGMNTEAFF.